What follows is one TCR beta chain and its context. These data originate in a study of cytomegalovirus exposure and HLA in healthy donors. The CDR3 totals 13 residues. Germline loops: CDR1 SGHKS, CDR2 YYEKEE (reference sequence). Trimming took off 4 bases at V and 3 bases at J, with 10 bases between the two ends. Primers: 60 Vbeta forward and 13 Jbeta reverse. TCRdb keeps only in-frame clones here, not all; method: immunoSEQ multiplex PCR. The sample holds some 64,000 clones, 70% to 90% seen once. The sequenced material came from PBMCs. The chain has TRBV5-5 and TRBJ1-2; D is undetermined. The receptor was derived from a man aged 30-40 years in good health and CMV-seropositive. The CDR3 nucleotides read TGTGCCAGCAGCCCTTCTCCCGACTATGGCTACACCTTC. This codes for CASSPSPDYGYTF.